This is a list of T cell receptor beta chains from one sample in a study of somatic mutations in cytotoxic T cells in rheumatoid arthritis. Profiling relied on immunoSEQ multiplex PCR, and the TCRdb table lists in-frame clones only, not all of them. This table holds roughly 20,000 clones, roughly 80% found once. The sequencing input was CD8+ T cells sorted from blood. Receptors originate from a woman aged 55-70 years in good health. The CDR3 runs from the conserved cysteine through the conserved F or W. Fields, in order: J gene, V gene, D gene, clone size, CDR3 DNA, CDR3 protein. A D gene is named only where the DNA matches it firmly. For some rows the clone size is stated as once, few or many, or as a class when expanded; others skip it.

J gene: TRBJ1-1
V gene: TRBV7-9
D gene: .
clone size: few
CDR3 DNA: TGTGCCAGCAGCTTAGGGGCCACTGAAGCTTTCTTT
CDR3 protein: CASSLGATEAFF

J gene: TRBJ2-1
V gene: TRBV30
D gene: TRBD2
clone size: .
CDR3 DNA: TGTGCCTGGAAGGGTCTAGCGGGAGCTTCTGGTGAGCAGTTCTTC
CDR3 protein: CAWKGLAGASGEQFF

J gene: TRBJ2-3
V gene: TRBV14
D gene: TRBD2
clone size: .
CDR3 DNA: TGTGCCAGCAGCCATGAGGGACTAGACATCACAGATACGCAGTATTTT
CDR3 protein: CASSHEGLDITDTQYF

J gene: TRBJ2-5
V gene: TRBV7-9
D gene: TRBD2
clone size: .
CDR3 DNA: TGTGCCAGCAGCTTAGGACTAGCCCTTGAGACCCAGTACTTC
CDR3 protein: CASSLGLALETQYF

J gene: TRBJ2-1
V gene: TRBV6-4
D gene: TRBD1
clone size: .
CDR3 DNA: TGTGCCAGCAGTGACTCGAGTCCGGGACAGGGTAGGGCCTACAATGAGCAGTTCTTC
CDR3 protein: CASSDSSPGQGRAYNEQFF

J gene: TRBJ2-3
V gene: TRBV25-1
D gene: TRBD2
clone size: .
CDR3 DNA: TGTGCCAGTCGAAAGGAGCGGGAAACAGATACGCAGTATTTT
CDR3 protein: CASRKERETDTQYF

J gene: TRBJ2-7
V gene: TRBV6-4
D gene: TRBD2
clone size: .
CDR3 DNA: TGTGCCAGCAGTGAAGCTAGCGGGGGAAACTACGAGCAGTACTTC
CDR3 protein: CASSEASGGNYEQYF

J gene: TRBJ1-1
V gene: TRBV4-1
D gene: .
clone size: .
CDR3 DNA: TGCGCCAGCAGCCAAGAGTCGGGGAGGAACACTGAAGCTTTCTTT
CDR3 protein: CASSQESGRNTEAFF

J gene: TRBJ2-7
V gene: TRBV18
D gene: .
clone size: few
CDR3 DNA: TGTGCCAGCTCACCAACAGGCTACGAGCAGTACTTC
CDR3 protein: CASSPTGYEQYF

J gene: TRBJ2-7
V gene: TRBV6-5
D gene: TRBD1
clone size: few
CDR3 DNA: TGTGCCAGCAGTTACGAGGGGACAGGGAATCTCTACGAGCAGTACTTC
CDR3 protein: CASSYEGTGNLYEQYF

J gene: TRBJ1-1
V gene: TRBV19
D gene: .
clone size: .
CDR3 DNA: TGTGCCAGTAGTATCAATGAGTTCGCGAACACTGAAGCTTTCTTT
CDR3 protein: CASSINEFANTEAFF

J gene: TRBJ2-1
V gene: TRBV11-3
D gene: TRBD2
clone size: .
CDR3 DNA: TGTGCCAGCAGCTTAACTAGCGGGAGTCACAATGAGCAGTTCTTC
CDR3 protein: CASSLTSGSHNEQFF

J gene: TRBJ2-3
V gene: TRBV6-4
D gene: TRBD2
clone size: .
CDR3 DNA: TGTGCCAGCTCCCTAGCGGGGGCCTCAGATACGCAGTATTTT
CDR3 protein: CASSLAGASDTQYF

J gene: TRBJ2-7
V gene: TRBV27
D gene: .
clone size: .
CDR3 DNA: TGTGCCAGCAGTTACGGCGGCGGCGAAGGGAACGAGCAGTACTTC
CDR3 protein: CASSYGGGEGNEQYF

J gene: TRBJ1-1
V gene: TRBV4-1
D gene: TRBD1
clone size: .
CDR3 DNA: TGCGCCAGCAGCCAAGATCACCAGGGGGTGAACACTGAAGCTTTCTTT
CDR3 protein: CASSQDHQGVNTEAFF

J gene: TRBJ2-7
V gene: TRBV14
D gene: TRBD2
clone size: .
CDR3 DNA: TGTGCCAGCAGCCGGACGACTAGCGGGAACGAGCAGTACTTC
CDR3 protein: CASSRTTSGNEQYF

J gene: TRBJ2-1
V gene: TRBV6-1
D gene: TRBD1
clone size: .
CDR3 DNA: TGTGCCAGCAGTGAAGCGAGGGCAGGGGGAAGGATCTTC
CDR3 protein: CASSEARAGGRIF

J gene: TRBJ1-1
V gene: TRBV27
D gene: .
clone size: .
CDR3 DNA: TGTGCCAGCAGTTTAATTTCGACTTTAGGTCCTGGGAACACTGAAGCTTTCTTT
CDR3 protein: CASSLISTLGPGNTEAFF

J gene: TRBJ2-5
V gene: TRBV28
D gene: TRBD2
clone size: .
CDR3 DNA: TGTGCCAGCGGATTCCAGACTAGCGGGCGCAGGGGGGAGACCCAGTACTTC
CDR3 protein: CASGFQTSGRRGETQYF

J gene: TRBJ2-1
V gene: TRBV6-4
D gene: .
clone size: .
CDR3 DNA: TGTGCCAGCAGCCGAGGGGGGGATACCGATGAGCAGTTCTTC
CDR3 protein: CASSRGGDTDEQFF

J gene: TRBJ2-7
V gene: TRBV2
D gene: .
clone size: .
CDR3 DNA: TGTGCCAGCAACCCGGACGGTAGCTCCGACGAGCAGTACTTC
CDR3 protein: CASNPDGSSDEQYF

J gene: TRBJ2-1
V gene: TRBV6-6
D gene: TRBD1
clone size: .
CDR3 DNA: TGTGCCAGCAGTACCGGGACAGGGAGCCCCCGGGAGCAGTTCTTC
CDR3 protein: CASSTGTGSPREQFF

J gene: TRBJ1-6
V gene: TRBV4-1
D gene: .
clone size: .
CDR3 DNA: TGCGCCAGCAGCCAAGGATTGGGTAGAAATAATTCACCCCTCCACTTT
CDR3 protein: CASSQGLGRNNSPLHF